This is a list of T cell receptor beta chains from one sample in a study of blood T cell repertoires in COVID-19. Clones were read by immunoSEQ multiplex PCR, and TCRdb kept only the in-frame ones, dropping some. The profile shows 55,000 to 75,000 clones, 82% of them singletons. Specimen: peripheral blood. The origin of the receptors is an elderly man with active COVID-19. Each CDR3 is given with its conserved first and last residue. The D gene is left open where the match is weak. Expanded clones get a size class; other rows say once, few or many, or leave the size out.

>TRBV4-3|TRBJ1-5|-|-
CASSQSGGGSNQPQHF
TGCGCCAGCAGCCAGTCGGGGGGAGGAAGCAATCAGCCCCAGCATTTT
>TRBV27|TRBJ2-7|-|TRBD1
CASSLRDRYSYEQYF
TGTGCCAGCAGTTTACGGGACAGGTACTCCTACGAGCAGTACTTC
>TRBV27|TRBJ2-6|-|-
CASSFNSGANVLTF
TGTGCCAGCAGTTTTAATTCTGGGGCCAACGTCCTGACTTTC
>TRBV6-6|TRBJ2-7|-|TRBD1
CASSPLTGFNDEQYF
TGTGCCAGCAGTCCGCTGACAGGGTTCAACGACGAGCAGTACTTC
>TRBV7-8|TRBJ1-5|-|-
CASSLKFYRGRMMDQPQHF
TGTGCCAGCAGCTTAAAGTTTTATAGGGGCAGGATGATGGATCAGCCCCAGCATTTT
>TRBV5-1|TRBJ1-3|-|-
CASSLSRESGNTIYF
TGCGCCAGCAGCTTGAGTAGGGAGTCCGGAAACACCATATATTTT
>TRBV27|TRBJ2-3|few|TRBD1
CASRESGTVYTDTQYF
TGTGCCAGCAGAGAGTCCGGGACAGTGTACACAGATACGCAGTATTTT
>TRBV7-2|TRBJ1-1|-|TRBD1
CASSLRGQGLNTEAFF
TGTGCCAGCAGCTTAAGAGGACAGGGTTTGAACACTGAAGCTTTCTTT
>TRBV18|TRBJ1-3|-|-
CASSPEGNTIYF
TGTGCCAGCTCACCAGAGGGAAACACCATATATTTT
>TRBV5-5|TRBJ2-7|-|TRBD1
CASSLAATGVYEQYF
TGTGCCAGCAGCTTGGCAGCAACAGGGGTCTACGAGCAGTACTTC
>TRBV9|TRBJ2-1|-|-
CASSVGWGRRASEQFF
TGTGCCAGCAGCGTAGGTTGGGGGAGGCGGGCTAGTGAGCAGTTCTTC
>TRBV15|TRBJ1-1|-|-
CATSRGEGPSGTEAFF
TGTGCCACCAGCAGAGGCGAGGGTCCAAGTGGCACTGAAGCTTTCTTT
>TRBV2|TRBJ1-2|-|-
CASSPGGGGGYTF
TGTGCCAGCAGTCCCGGCGGGGGCGGGGGCTACACCTTC
>TRBV6-5|TRBJ2-5|-|TRBD1
CASSYLRTGGLETQYF
TGTGCCAGCAGTTACCTTAGGACAGGCGGGTTGGAGACCCAGTACTTC
>TRBV6-4|TRBJ2-1|-|-
CASSDGGGYNEQFF
TGTGCCAGCAGTGACGGTGGAGGGTACAATGAGCAGTTCTTC
>TRBV4-1|TRBJ2-5|-|TRBD1
CASSQDSRDRGGKETQYF
TGCGCCAGCAGCCAAGATTCCCGAGACAGGGGGGGGAAAGAGACCCAGTACTTC
>TRBV14|TRBJ1-1|-|-
CASSLAGMNTEAFF
TGTGCCAGCAGCCTTGCGGGGATGAACACTGAAGCTTTCTTT
>TRBV15|TRBJ1-4|-|-
CATSRDTENEKLFF
TGTGCCACCAGCAGAGATACAGAGAATGAAAAACTGTTTTTT
>TRBV14|TRBJ2-5|-|TRBD2
CASSQVEAGRGTQYF
TGTGCCAGCAGCCAAGTGGAAGCGGGGCGGGGGACCCAGTACTTC
>TRBV4-1|TRBJ1-2|-|-
CASSQEWGGTYGYTF
TGCGCCAGCAGCCAAGAATGGGGGGGGACCTATGGCTACACCTTC
>TRBV19|TRBJ1-4|-|-
CASSTIAALATNEKLFF
TGTGCCAGTAGTACGATTGCAGCGCTTGCAACTAATGAAAAACTGTTTTTT
>TRBV3-1/TRBV3-2|TRBJ2-2|once|TRBD2
CASSPTGTSGGANTGELFF
TGTGCCAGCAGCCCCACCGGGACTAGCGGGGGAGCGAACACCGGGGAGCTGTTTTTT
>TRBV6-4|TRBJ2-3|-|-
CASSQELQGVDTQYF
TGTGCCAGCAGCCAAGAATTACAGGGAGTAGATACGCAGTATTTT
>TRBV15|TRBJ1-3|-|-
CATRNPTGSGNTIYF
TGTGCCACCAGGAATCCCACAGGTTCTGGAAACACCATATATTTT
>TRBV6-5|TRBJ2-2|-|-
CASSTGPGDGELFF
TGTGCCAGCAGCACGGGCCCGGGAGACGGGGAGCTGTTTTTT
>TRBV28|TRBJ2-7|-|TRBD2
CASTGSGSRSYEQYF
TGTGCCAGCACCGGTAGCGGGAGTCGGTCCTACGAGCAGTACTTC
>TRBV5-1|TRBJ2-3|-|TRBD2
CASSPGTSGFTDTQYF
TGCGCCAGCAGCCCCGGGACTAGCGGTTTCACAGATACGCAGTATTTT
>TRBV10-3|TRBJ2-3|-|TRBD1
CAISWDRGLTDTQYF
TGTGCCATCAGCTGGGACAGGGGCTTAACAGATACGCAGTATTTT
>TRBV5-1|TRBJ2-3|once|-
CASSQVLNTQYF
TGCGCCAGCAGTCAGGTTTTAAATACGCAGTATTTT
>TRBV5-1|TRBJ2-1|once|-
CASSLWGDKAYNEQFF
TGCGCCAGCAGCTTGTGGGGCGACAAGGCCTACAATGAGCAGTTCTTC
>TRBV10-3|TRBJ1-5|-|TRBD1
CAVRQGAGQPQHF
TGTGCCGTAAGACAGGGGGCCGGCCAGCCCCAGCATTTT
>TRBV10-3|TRBJ1-5|-|TRBD1
CAISGDRGRGQPQHF
TGTGCCATCTCCGGGGACAGGGGGCGCGGTCAGCCCCAGCATTTT
>TRBV4-3|TRBJ2-4|once|TRBD1
CASSQGDRDLDIQYF
TGCGCCAGCAGCCAAGGGGACAGGGATCTGGACATTCAGTACTTC
>TRBV20-1|TRBJ2-5|-|-
CSARELETQYF
TGCAGTGCTAGAGAACTAGAGACCCAGTACTTC
>TRBV19|TRBJ1-2|-|TRBD1
CASSNWDRGLGYTF
TGTGCCAGTAGCAATTGGGACAGGGGGCTCGGCTACACCTTC
>TRBV19|TRBJ2-3|-|-
CASRSRGIGADTQYF
TGTGCCAGTAGGTCAAGGGGGATTGGGGCAGATACGCAGTATTTT
>TRBV7-3|TRBJ2-1|-|-
CASSSGYSSSYNEQFF
TGTGCCAGCAGCTCCGGTTACTCGAGCTCCTACAATGAGCAGTTCTTC
>TRBV7-8|TRBJ2-7|-|-
CASSLEGASSYEQYF
TGTGCCAGCAGCTTAGAAGGGGCAAGCTCCTACGAGCAGTACTTC
>TRBV7-2|TRBJ1-1|-|-
CASSSDSYTEAFF
TGTGCCAGCAGCTCCGACAGCTACACTGAAGCTTTCTTT
>TRBV19|TRBJ1-5|-|TRBD1
CASSPTGGGNQPQHF
TGTGCCAGTAGTCCGACAGGGGGTGGCAATCAGCCCCAGCATTTT
>TRBV4-2|TRBJ1-2|-|TRBD1
CASSQDKQGANYGYTF
TGTGCCAGCAGCCAAGATAAACAGGGGGCTAACTATGGCTACACCTTC
>TRBV11-2|TRBJ2-6|once|TRBD1
CASSSQGASGANVLTF
TGTGCCAGCAGCTCACAGGGGGCGTCTGGGGCCAACGTCCTGACTTTC